This T cell receptor (beta chain) appears in the sequencing data of a study of control samples from healthy donors and cancer patients. The CDR3 runs 13 residues. Deletions cut 5 bases from V and 7 bases from J, with 17 bases between. CDR1 and CDR2 (germline): SQVTM, ANQGSEA. The method was immunoSEQ multiplex PCR; TCRdb's version includes in-frame clones alone and lacks a portion of them. The top ten hold around 15% of the sample, which has some 150,000 clones, around 94% seen once. This clonotype was sampled from a man in his 60s with colorectal cancer. The sample comprised PBMCs. The chain couples TRBV29-1 to TRBJ1-2, with a weak D call TRBD1 (5 bases). The CDR3 loop reads CSVSEQEFPGYTF. CDR3 nucleotides: TGCAGCGTTAGTGAACAGGAATTCCCTGGCTACACCTTC.